This record looks at one T cell receptor (beta chain) sequence and its context. TCRdb processed the PCR reads anew with MiXCR; each CDR3 protein has one entry. Of more than 15,000 distinct CDR3 sequences in the sample, around 50% are singletons; the top ten hold just under 45%. This sample was taken from a study of tumor-infiltrating lymphocytes in oesophageal squamous cell carcinoma. The V end lost 4 bases, the J end lost 0 bases, and 10 bases lay between the germline ends. Germline CDR1 SGHVT, CDR2 SQSDAQ. The CDR3 consists of 14 residues. The specimen was normal esophageal tissue next to the tumor. The rearrangement links TRBV7-4 to TRBJ2-7; D might be TRBD1 (5 bases). The clonotype originates from a female donor with esophageal squamous cell carcinoma. The CDR3: CASSYRDSSYEQYF. The DNA for the CDR3 is TGTGCCAGCAGCTACCGCGACAGCTCCTACGAGCAGTACTTC. The whole variable domain, remainder taken from reference TRBV7-4 and TRBJ2-7, is GAGVSQSPRYKVAKRGRDVALRCDSISGHVTLYWYRQTLGQGSEVLTYSQSDAQRDKSGRPSGRFSAERPERSVSTLKIQRTEQGDSAVYLCASSYRDSSYEQYFGPGTRLTVT.